The present entry profiles one TCR beta chain with its context. This entry belongs to a study of T cell responses to AZD1222 COVID-19 vaccine. Germline CDR1 SNHLY, CDR2 FYNNEI. This CDR3 spans 12 amino acids. The V end lost 5 bases, the J end lost 3 bases, and 8 bases lay between the germline ends. Only in-frame clones appear in the TCRdb table, and some are missing; sequencing was by immunoSEQ multiplex PCR. The data contain about 83,000 clones, about 91% of them seen just once; the ten biggest clones take up about 30%. Source: peripheral blood, taken 28 days after the second AZD1222 dose. The TCR was taken from an adult who received the AZD1222 COVID-19 vaccine. The chain couples TRBV2 to TRBJ2-7; D is possibly TRBD1 (6 bases). In DNA, the CDR3 is TGTGCCAGCAGTTGGGGACACTACGAGCAGTACTTC. Its protein product is CASSWGHYEQYF. Full variable domain (missing parts from reference TRBV2 and TRBJ2-7): EPEVTQTPSHQVTQMGQEVILRCVPISNHLYFYWYRQILGQKVEFLVSFYNNEISEKSEIFDDQFSVERPDGSNFTLKIRSTKLEDSAMYFCASSWGHYEQYFGPGTRLTVT.